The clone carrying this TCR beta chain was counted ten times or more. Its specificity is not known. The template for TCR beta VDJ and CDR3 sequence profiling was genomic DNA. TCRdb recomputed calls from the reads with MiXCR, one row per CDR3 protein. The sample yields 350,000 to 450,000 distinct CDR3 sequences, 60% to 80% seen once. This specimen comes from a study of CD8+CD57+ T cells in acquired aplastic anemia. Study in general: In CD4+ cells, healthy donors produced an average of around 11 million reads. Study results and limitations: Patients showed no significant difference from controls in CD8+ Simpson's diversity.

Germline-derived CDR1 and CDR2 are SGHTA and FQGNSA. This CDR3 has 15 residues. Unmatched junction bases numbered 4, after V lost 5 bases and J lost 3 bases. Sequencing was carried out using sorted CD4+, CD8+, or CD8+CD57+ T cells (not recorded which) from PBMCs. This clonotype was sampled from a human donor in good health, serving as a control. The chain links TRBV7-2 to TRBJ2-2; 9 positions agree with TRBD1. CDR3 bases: TGTGCCAGCAGCCCCGGGACAGGGTACACCGGGGAGCTGTTTTTT. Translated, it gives CASSPGTGYTGELFF.